These 8 T cell receptor beta chains were sequenced from one sample in a study of blood T cells in healthy people across ages. Through a sample-barcoded 5' primer and a J-beta primer mix, a second PCR was run for about 6 to 11 cycles. Each CDR3 protein gets one entry after TCRdb re-called the 5' RACE reads with MiXCR. The table includes around 790,000 distinct CDR3 sequences, approximately 48% detected once. The sample comprised blood. These receptors were collected from a man aged 60 to 75 in good health.

Only a few counts were recorded for this clonotype. The chain combines TRBV7-9 with TRBJ2-3, with unresolved D. V was pared by 5 bases and J by 7 bases, with 13 bases between. The CDR3 is made up of 13 amino acids. CDR1 is SEHNR, CDR2 FQNEAQ, per germline (reference sequence). This chain's CDR3 is CASSKGARYTQYF. As DNA, the CDR3 is TGTGCCAGCAGCAAGGGTGCACGTTATACGCAGTATTTT.

The CDR3 protein is CASSPGNSGNTIYF. CDR3 nucleotides: TGTGCCAGCTCACCGGGCAACTCTGGAAACACCATATATTTT. The rearrangement links TRBV18 to TRBJ1-3; D is uncertain. Between the trimmed V and J ends, which lost 3 bases and 0 bases, there was a span of 6 bases. The V gene's germline CDR1 is KGHSH and CDR2 LQKENI. The CDR3 sequence is 14 residues long.

The chain joins TRBV20-1 to TRBJ2-1, with D perhaps TRBD2 (6 bases). The CDR3 extends over 14 amino acids. Trimming stripped 6 bases from V and 7 bases from J, with 19 bases between. Per germline, CDR1 DFQATT and CDR2 SNEGSKA (reference sequence). Here the CDR3 DNA reads TGCAGTGCCCCCCGGCGGGGAGGCGTAAATGAGCAGTTCTTC. Translation: CSAPRRGGVNEQFF.

CDR3 residues: CASSQVSVRDQPQHF. The CDR3 region has the DNA TGCGCCAGCAGCCAAGTATCGGTTCGCGATCAGCCCCAGCATTTT. The chain has TRBV4-1 and TRBJ1-5; D remains unclear. Trimming left V 1 base short and J 5 bases short, with 12 bases between. Per the germline V gene, CDR1 is MGHRA and CDR2 is YSYEKL. This CDR3 comprises 15 residues.

This chain connects TRBV12-3 or TRBV12-4 to TRBJ1-1, with D tentatively TRBD1 (6 bases). CDR3 length: 14 amino acids. V was shortened by 2 bases and J by 4 bases, with 11 bases between the two germline ends. The CDR3 loop reads CASSLMGAGTEAFF. CDR3 bases: TGTGCCAGCAGTTTAATGGGGGCGGGCACTGAAGCTTTCTTT.

The chain has TRBV12-3 or TRBV12-4 and TRBJ1-6, with TRBD1 matching 8 bases. Trimming cost V 5 bases and J 9 bases; bases outside gene matches: 9. This CDR3 is built from 15 residues. The chain's CDR3 is CASSTTGVGISPLHF. The CDR3 DNA follows: TGTGCCAGCAGTACGACAGGGGTCGGGATTTCACCCCTCCACTTT.

This clonotype was counted a few times. The chain is built from TRBV5-1 and TRBJ2-5; no clear D. Germline CDR1 reads SGHRS; CDR2 reads YFSETQ. CDR3 length: 15 amino acids. V was pared by 1 base and J by 1 base, with 11 bases between. The CDR3 sequence: CASSLSTVPQETQYF. In nucleotides, the CDR3 is TGCGCCAGCAGCTTGAGTACGGTTCCCCAAGAGACCCAGTACTTC.

In its sample, this clonotype was seen once. At one boundary the junction diverges from the germline segment, which might be a read error. The chain is built from TRBV7-3 and TRBJ2-7, with D uncertain. Germline CDR1 SGHTA, CDR2 FQGTGA. CDR3 length equals 13 residues. The CDR3 loop reads CASSSAPIPILFF. CDR3 DNA sequence: TGTGCCAGCAGCTCAGCGCCCATACCGATCCTGTTCTTC.